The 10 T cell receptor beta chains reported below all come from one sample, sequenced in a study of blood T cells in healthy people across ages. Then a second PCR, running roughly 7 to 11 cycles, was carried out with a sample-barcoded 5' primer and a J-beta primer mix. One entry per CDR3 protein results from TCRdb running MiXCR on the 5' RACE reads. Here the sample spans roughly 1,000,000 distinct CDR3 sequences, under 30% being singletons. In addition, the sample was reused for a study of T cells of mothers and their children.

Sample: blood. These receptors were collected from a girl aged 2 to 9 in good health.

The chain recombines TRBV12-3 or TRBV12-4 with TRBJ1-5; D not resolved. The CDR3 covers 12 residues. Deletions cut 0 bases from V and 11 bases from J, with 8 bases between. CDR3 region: CASSLASGTQHF. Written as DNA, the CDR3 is TGTGCCAGCAGTTTAGCGTCGGGTACCCAGCATTTT.

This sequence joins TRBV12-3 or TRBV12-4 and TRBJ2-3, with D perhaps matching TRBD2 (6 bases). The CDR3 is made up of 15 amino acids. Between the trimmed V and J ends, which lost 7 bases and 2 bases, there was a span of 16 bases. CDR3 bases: TGTGCCAGCAATCCAGCGGGTGCTCACACAGATACGCAGTATTTT. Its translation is CASNPAGAHTDTQYF.

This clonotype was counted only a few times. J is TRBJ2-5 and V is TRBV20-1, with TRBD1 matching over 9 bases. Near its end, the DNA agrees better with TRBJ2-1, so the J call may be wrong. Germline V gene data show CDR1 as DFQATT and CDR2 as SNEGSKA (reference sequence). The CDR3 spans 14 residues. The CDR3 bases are TGCAGTGCTTCCGGGACAGGGTATTACAATGAGCAGTTCTTC. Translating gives CSASGTGYYNEQFF.

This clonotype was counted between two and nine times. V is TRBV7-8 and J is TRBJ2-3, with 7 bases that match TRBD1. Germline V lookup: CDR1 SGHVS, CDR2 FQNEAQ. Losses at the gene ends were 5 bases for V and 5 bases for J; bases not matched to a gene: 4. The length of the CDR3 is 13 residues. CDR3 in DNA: TGTGCCAGCAGCAAGGGGGCATTAGATACGCAGTATTTT. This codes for CASSKGALDTQYF.

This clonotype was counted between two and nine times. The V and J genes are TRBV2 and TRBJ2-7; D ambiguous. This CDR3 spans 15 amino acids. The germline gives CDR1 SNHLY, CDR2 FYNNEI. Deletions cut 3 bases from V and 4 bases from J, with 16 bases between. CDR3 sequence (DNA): TGTGCCAGCAGTGAGACCAGAGCGATTACTTACGAGCAGTACTTC. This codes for CASSETRAITYEQYF.

CDR3 sequence (DNA): TGTGCCAGCAGCTTAGGACGCATTAACACTGAAGCTTTCTTT. This sequence encodes CASSLGRINTEAFF. The rearrangement links TRBV11-1 to TRBJ1-1; no reliable D call. CDR1 SGHAT and CDR2 FQDESV come from the germline V gene (reference sequence). The CDR3 length is 14 residues. Trimming shortened V by 1 base and J by 2 bases, and 8 bases separated the two germline ends.

CDR3 sequence (DNA): TGTGCCAGCAGTTTAAGAGGGGCACGGGGAGGCGAGACCCAGTACTTC. Protein: CASSLRGARGGETQYF. The chain is built from TRBV27 and TRBJ2-5, with D perhaps matching TRBD2 (6 bases). Germline V gene sequence: CDR1 MNHEY, CDR2 SMNVEV (reference sequence). The CDR3 sequence is 16 residues long. V was pared by 2 bases and J by 5 bases, with 18 bases between.

CDR3 region: CSGAGETQYF. DNA for the CDR3: TGCAGCGGAGCAGGGGAGACCCAGTACTTC. The chain employs TRBV29-1 and TRBJ2-5, with D possibly being TRBD1 (5 bases). The CDR3 spans 10 residues. Trimming pared 7 bases from V and 5 bases from J, leaving 8 bases between. In germline, CDR1 is SQVTM, CDR2 ANQGSEA.

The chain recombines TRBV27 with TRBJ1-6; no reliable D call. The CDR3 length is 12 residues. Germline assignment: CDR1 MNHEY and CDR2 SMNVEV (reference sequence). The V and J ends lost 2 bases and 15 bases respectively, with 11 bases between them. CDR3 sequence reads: CASSLSTGNLHF. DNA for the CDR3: TGTGCCAGCAGTTTAAGTACGGGAAACCTCCACTTT.

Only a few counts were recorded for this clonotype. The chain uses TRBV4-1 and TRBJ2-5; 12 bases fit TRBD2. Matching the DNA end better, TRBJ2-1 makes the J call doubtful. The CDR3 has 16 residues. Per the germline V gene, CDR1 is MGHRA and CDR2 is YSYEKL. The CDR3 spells CASSQDYGLAGNEQFF. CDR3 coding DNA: TGCGCCAGCAGCCAAGATTACGGACTAGCGGGAAATGAGCAGTTCTTC.